The present T cell receptor (beta chain) was sequenced within a study of PD-L1 blockade in urothelial cancer. Study details: At 3 weeks after treatment start (second dose) and again at 6 weeks, blood was analyzed.

Spiking each PCR with synthetic TCR analog templates was performed. The table came from immunoSEQ multiplex PCR; TCRdb's copy has only in-frame clones and leaves some out. The profile covers 95,000 to 100,000 clones, with roughly 87% appearing a single time and approximately 2% taken by the ten largest. Time point meaning: pretreatment peripheral blood. Metastatic or locally advanced urothelial carcinoma was present in the patients. Deletions cut 3 bases from V and 0 bases from J, with 10 bases between. Per germline, CDR1 SGHRS and CDR2 YFSETQ. This CDR3 is 14 amino acids long. The receptor was derived from a man in his sixties with urothelial cancer. The chain couples TRBV5-1 to TRBJ2-7; D might be TRBD2 (6 bases). The input for sequencing was PBMCs, taken around atezolizumab (anti-PD-L1) treatment. Written as DNA, the CDR3 is TGCGCCAGCAGCTCGGACGGGGGCTCCTACGAGCAGTACTTC. Translating it yields CASSSDGGSYEQYF.